One sample yielded the 7 T cell receptor beta chains listed below, sequenced in a study of CD8 T cells in Susac syndrome. Random-hexamer reverse transcription was applied to roughly 0.5 to 1 ug RNA. One entry per CDR3 protein, called by TCRdb with MiXCR from the immunoSEQ multiplex PCR reads. The table lists some 160,000 distinct CDR3 sequences, around 95% of them singletons. Sequences were obtained from CD8+ T cells from PBMCs. The receptors stem from a human donor with multiple sclerosis.

This chain connects TRBV6-5 to TRBJ2-7; D is unresolved. This CDR3 has 12 amino acids. CDR1 and CDR2 from the germline V gene are MNHEY and SVGAGI. Trimming shortened V by 5 bases and J by 2 bases, and 7 bases separated the two germline ends. CDR3 sequence (DNA): TGTGCCAGCAGTGATAATCCCTACGAGCAGTACTTC. Translation gives CASSDNPYEQYF.

This clonotype was recorded once. The chain recombines TRBV29-1 with TRBJ2-1; 11 positions agree with TRBD2. The CDR3 runs 17 residues. Germline V gives CDR1 SQVTM, CDR2 ANQGSEA. Losses at the gene ends were 6 bases for V and 5 bases for J; bases not matched to a gene: 15. The CDR3, as DNA: TGCAGCGTCGACCCTTGGTCTAGCGGGAGGATCGACAATGAGCAGTTCTTC. Its protein is CSVDPWSSGRIDNEQFF.

This rearrangement joins TRBV30 to TRBJ2-1, with D possibly matching TRBD1 (6 bases). Trimming cost V 7 bases and J 10 bases, with 20 bases left between them. Germline values: CDR1 GTSNPN, CDR2 SVGIG (reference sequence). The CDR3 sequence is 13 residues long. CDR3 loop: CAYSGTSPQEQFF. The CDR3 bases are TGTGCCTACTCCGGGACAAGCCCTCAGGAGCAGTTCTTC.

This chain's CDR3 is CSVEYPGTADYGYTF. The CDR3 DNA reads TGCAGCGTTGAATACCCCGGGACAGCAGACTATGGCTACACCTTC. This chain links TRBV29-1 with TRBJ1-2; 7 nucleotides agree with TRBD1. Germline V gene data show CDR1 as SQVTM and CDR2 as ANQGSEA. The CDR3 totals 15 residues. V shed 2 bases, J shed 3 bases, and the junction held 9 bases outside the gene matches.

The chain links TRBV20-1 to TRBJ2-1; 11 nucleotides line up with TRBD2. The CDR3 loop spans 14 amino acids. Germline trimming cut 5 bases from V and 7 bases from J; bases unmatched to any gene: 7. Germline CDR1 DFQATT, CDR2 SNEGSKA (reference sequence). The CDR3 DNA sequence: TGCAGTGCTGACCGACTAGCGGGAAATAATGAGCAGTTCTTC. It yields the protein CSADRLAGNNEQFF.

The chain couples TRBV28 to TRBJ2-3, with D perhaps TRBD2 (6 bases). Germline loops: CDR1 MDHEN, CDR2 SYDVKM. CDR3 length: 16 residues. Trimming took off 6 bases at V and 0 bases at J, with 16 bases between the two ends. The CDR3 region is CASRTWYAGSTDTQYF. The CDR3 nucleotides read TGTGCCAGCAGGACCTGGTATGCGGGGAGCACAGATACGCAGTATTTT.

J is TRBJ1-2 and V is TRBV7-9; D unclear. The CDR3 sequence is 15 residues long. V lost 0 bases and J lost 8, with 16 bases in between. Germline V gene data show CDR1 as SEHNR and CDR2 as FQNEAQ (reference sequence). CDR3 amino acids: CASSLAAPTGGGYTF. For the CDR3, the DNA is TGTGCCAGCAGCTTAGCAGCCCCAACCGGTGGGGGCTACACCTTC. The entire variable domain, with the rest obtained from reference TRBV7-9 and TRBJ1-2, is as follows: DTGVSQNPRHKITKRGQNVTFRCDPISEHNRLYWYRQTLGQGPEFLTYFQNEAQLEKSRLLSDRFSAERPKGSFSTLEIQRTEQGDSAMYLCASSLAAPTGGGYTFGSGTRLTVV.